The 5 T cell receptor beta chains listed next were all sequenced from one sample in a study of blood T cell repertoires in COVID-19. The table came from immunoSEQ multiplex PCR; TCRdb's copy has only in-frame clones and leaves some out. The profile shows roughly 57,000 clones, around 77% of them singletons. The sample taken for sequencing was peripheral blood. Receptor source: a man between 60 and 75 years old with acute or convalescent COVID-19.

V usage is TRBV10-3 and J usage is TRBJ2-3; D perhaps matches TRBD2 (5 bases). The germline V and J ends were trimmed by 3 bases and 3 bases, with 7 bases remaining between them. CDR3 length: 13 residues. Germline loops: CDR1 ENHRY, CDR2 SYGVKD. This CDR3 reads CAISDGVTDTQYF. DNA of the CDR3: TGTGCCATCAGTGACGGGGTGACAGATACGCAGTATTTT.

The J gene is TRBJ1-1, the V gene TRBV29-1; D is unresolved. The CDR3 consists of 13 residues. V lost 4 bases to trimming and J lost 1 base, with 10 bases between them. CDR1 and CDR2 (germline): SQVTM, ANQGSEA. This chain's CDR3 is CSVAPNKNTEAFF. The CDR3 DNA reads as TGCAGCGTTGCCCCAAACAAGAACACTGAAGCTTTCTTT.

V is TRBV7-8 and J is TRBJ1-2; 9 bases align to TRBD1. The CDR3 consists of 15 residues. The germline V gene has CDR1 SGHVS and CDR2 FQNEAQ. The trim removed 4 bases at V and 7 bases at J, leaving 10 bases unmatched. The CDR3 spells CASSSDRGRDGGYTF. Here the CDR3 DNA reads TGTGCCAGCAGCTCTGACAGGGGGAGGGACGGTGGCTACACCTTC.

V gene TRBV5-4 combines with J gene TRBJ1-6; no clear D. V lost 6 bases and J 4 bases, leaving 11 bases between the germline ends. This CDR3 contains 14 residues. CDR1 and CDR2 from the germline V gene are SGHNT and YYREEE (reference sequence). CDR3 nucleotide sequence: TGTGCCAGCAACTACAACGGGTATAATTCACCCCTCCACTTT. Its translation: CASNYNGYNSPLHF.

The V gene is TRBV7-2, the J gene TRBJ2-1; possibly TRBD2 for D (5 bases). This CDR3 spans 15 amino acids. Germline V lookup: CDR1 SGHTA, CDR2 FQGNSA. Trimming left V 4 bases short and J 4 bases short, with 14 bases between. The CDR3 coding sequence is TGTGCCAGCAGCTACCCTCGGACGGGGTACAATGAGCAGTTCTTC. It is translated as CASSYPRTGYNEQFF.